This T cell receptor (beta chain) was retrieved from a study of blood T cells in healthy people across ages. It was with a sample-barcoded 5' primer and a J-beta primer mix that a second PCR of roughly 6 to 12 cycles was run. MiXCR was run by TCRdb on the 5' RACE reads, yielding one entry per CDR3 protein. Seen here are about 760,000 distinct CDR3 sequences, 25% observed once, and the top ten hold more than 8.5%. The trim removed 5 bases at V and 2 bases at J, leaving 3 bases unmatched. The length of the CDR3 is 13 residues. This sample also belongs to another study, concerning T cells of mothers and their children.

The sequenced sample consisted of blood. The TCR originated in a boy between 5 and 17 years old in good health. The V call is TRBV12-3 or TRBV12-4, the J call TRBJ2-7; 7 bases match TRBD2. The CDR3 region is CASSRTRTYEQYF. In nucleotides, the CDR3 is TGTGCCAGCAGTCGGACTAGGACCTACGAGCAGTACTTC.